A selection of T cell receptor beta chains follows, all from one sample in a study of blood T cell repertoires in COVID-19. The repertoire was sequenced with immunoSEQ multiplex PCR; TCRdb's copy has only in-frame clones and lacks some. The sample shows roughly 500,000 clones, approximately 92% of them seen only once. Sequencing was performed on peripheral blood. Receptor source: a man aged 18 to 30 with COVID-19, enrolled during active disease. Each CDR3 is given with its conserved first and last residue. The D gene is left open where the match is weak. Clone size, where shown, is once, few, many, or a class for clones that have expanded.

clone size: -
D gene: TRBD1
V gene: TRBV7-9
J gene: TRBJ2-7
CDR3 DNA: TGTGCCAGCAATCCCCCAGGGGGCTACGAGCAGTACTTC
CDR3 protein: CASNPPGGYEQYF

clone size: few
D gene: TRBD1
V gene: TRBV7-2
J gene: TRBJ2-2
CDR3 DNA: TGTGCCAGCAGCACACCGGACAGGTCAAACACCGGGGAGCTGTTTTTT
CDR3 protein: CASSTPDRSNTGELFF

clone size: once
D gene: TRBD2
V gene: TRBV14
J gene: TRBJ2-1
CDR3 DNA: TGTGCCAGCAGCTTCATTAGCGGGAGCTATCGAGAGCAGTTCTTC
CDR3 protein: CASSFISGSYREQFF

clone size: once
D gene: -
V gene: TRBV29-1
J gene: TRBJ1-1
CDR3 DNA: TGCAGCGTTACGGGAGGGAACACTGAAGCTTTCTTT
CDR3 protein: CSVTGGNTEAFF

clone size: -
D gene: -
V gene: TRBV5-4
J gene: TRBJ2-7
CDR3 DNA: TGTGCCAGCAGCTTGGATTCGGGGTCCTACGAGCAGTACTTC
CDR3 protein: CASSLDSGSYEQYF

clone size: once
D gene: TRBD2
V gene: TRBV2
J gene: TRBJ2-1
CDR3 DNA: TGTGCCAGCAGTGAACCTAGCGGGAGGATCTCCTACAATGAGCAGTTCTTC
CDR3 protein: CASSEPSGRISYNEQFF

clone size: -
D gene: TRBD2
V gene: TRBV4-2
J gene: TRBJ2-5
CDR3 DNA: TGTGCCAGCAGCCAAGAAACTAGCGGGGCTGGGACCCAGTACTTC
CDR3 protein: CASSQETSGAGTQYF

clone size: -
D gene: TRBD1
V gene: TRBV6-6
J gene: TRBJ1-6
CDR3 DNA: TGTGCCAGCAGTAGCAGGGGGCAGAATTCACCCCTCCACTTT
CDR3 protein: CASSSRGQNSPLHF

clone size: -
D gene: TRBD2
V gene: TRBV24-1
J gene: TRBJ2-3
CDR3 DNA: TGTGCCACCAGTGATCCCCGGGGTAGCGGGGCCTATCGAGATACGCAGTATTTT
CDR3 protein: CATSDPRGSGAYRDTQYF

clone size: -
D gene: TRBD2
V gene: TRBV11-3
J gene: TRBJ2-1
CDR3 DNA: TGTGCCAGCAGCTTACTAGCGGACTTACCCAATGAGCAGTTCTTC
CDR3 protein: CASSLLADLPNEQFF

clone size: once
D gene: -
V gene: TRBV10-1
J gene: TRBJ1-2
CDR3 DNA: TGCGCCCCTAGGGGGATGCTAAACTATGGCTACACCTTC
CDR3 protein: CAPRGMLNYGYTF

clone size: -
D gene: -
V gene: TRBV5-8
J gene: TRBJ1-4
CDR3 DNA: TGTGCCAGCAGCTACTACATTGAAAAACTGTTTTTT
CDR3 protein: CASSYYIEKLFF

clone size: many
D gene: TRBD2
V gene: TRBV4-1
J gene: TRBJ2-3
CDR3 DNA: TGCGCCAGCAGCCGCCTCGACCCCACTAGCGGGGGGCGGGGGACGCAGTATTTT
CDR3 protein: CASSRLDPTSGGRGTQYF

clone size: -
D gene: -
V gene: TRBV24-1
J gene: TRBJ2-2
CDR3 DNA: TGTGCCACCAGTGGCCAGGGGACCGGGGAGCTGTTTTTT
CDR3 protein: CATSGQGTGELFF

clone size: -
D gene: -
V gene: TRBV27
J gene: TRBJ2-1
CDR3 DNA: TGTGCCAGCAGAACTAGCAACACCTACAATGAGCAGTTCTTC
CDR3 protein: CASRTSNTYNEQFF

clone size: -
D gene: TRBD1
V gene: TRBV4-2
J gene: TRBJ2-1
CDR3 DNA: TGTGCCAGCAGCCAAGAGCGGACGCGGACAGGCAGTGAGCAGTTCTTC
CDR3 protein: CASSQERTRTGSEQFF

clone size: -
D gene: TRBD1
V gene: TRBV19
J gene: TRBJ1-3
CDR3 DNA: TGTGCCAGTAGCAGGACAGGGTCTGGAAACACCATATATTTT
CDR3 protein: CASSRTGSGNTIYF

clone size: -
D gene: -
V gene: TRBV4-1
J gene: TRBJ1-2
CDR3 DNA: TGCGCCAGCAGCCAAGGGCAGGGTAGTGTCTATGGCTACACCTTC
CDR3 protein: CASSQGQGSVYGYTF

clone size: -
D gene: TRBD1
V gene: TRBV5-1
J gene: TRBJ1-1
CDR3 DNA: TGCGCCAGCAGCACCTTAACAGGGGACACTGAAGCTTTCTTT
CDR3 protein: CASSTLTGDTEAFF

clone size: -
D gene: TRBD1
V gene: TRBV18
J gene: TRBJ1-6
CDR3 DNA: TGTGCCAGCTCACCACGACAGGGAAAAGGGAATTCACCCCTCCACTTT
CDR3 protein: CASSPRQGKGNSPLHF

clone size: -
D gene: TRBD1
V gene: TRBV11-2
J gene: TRBJ1-1
CDR3 DNA: TGTGCCAGCAGCTTAGGACAGGGGAGAACTGAAGCTTTCTTT
CDR3 protein: CASSLGQGRTEAFF

clone size: -
D gene: -
V gene: TRBV13
J gene: TRBJ1-6
CDR3 DNA: TGTGCCAGCAGCTCGGCCCGCGGAAATTCACCCCTCCACTTT
CDR3 protein: CASSSARGNSPLHF

clone size: -
D gene: TRBD2
V gene: TRBV30
J gene: TRBJ2-7
CDR3 DNA: TGTGCCTGGAGTCCCGAGGGGAGGGCCGAGCAGTACTTC
CDR3 protein: CAWSPEGRAEQYF

clone size: -
D gene: -
V gene: TRBV21-1
J gene: TRBJ2-7
CDR3 DNA: TGTGCCAGCAGCAAGGGGACAGGGGGGGTTGCGCAGTACTTC
CDR3 protein: CASSKGTGGVAQYF

clone size: -
D gene: TRBD2
V gene: TRBV6-4
J gene: TRBJ2-7
CDR3 DNA: TGTGCCAGCACCACACGACTAGCGGGAGTGTACGAGCAGTACTTC
CDR3 protein: CASTTRLAGVYEQYF

clone size: -
D gene: -
V gene: TRBV5-5
J gene: TRBJ2-7
CDR3 DNA: TGTGCCAGCAGCTTGGCCCTCTACGAGCAGTACTTC
CDR3 protein: CASSLALYEQYF

clone size: once
D gene: TRBD2
V gene: TRBV27
J gene: TRBJ2-5
CDR3 DNA: TGTGCCAGCAGTTTACTGCCGTCGCTAGCGGGAGAGACCCAGTACTTC
CDR3 protein: CASSLLPSLAGETQYF

clone size: -
D gene: TRBD1
V gene: TRBV11-3
J gene: TRBJ2-7
CDR3 DNA: TGTGCCAGCAGCTTAGGAGGGACAGGGGGCGGCGAGCAGTACTTC
CDR3 protein: CASSLGGTGGGEQYF

clone size: -
D gene: -
V gene: TRBV29-1
J gene: TRBJ1-1
CDR3 DNA: TGCAGCGTTGAGCCAGGTAACACTGAAGCTTTCTTT
CDR3 protein: CSVEPGNTEAFF

clone size: -
D gene: TRBD1
V gene: TRBV15
J gene: TRBJ2-7
CDR3 DNA: TGTGCCACCAGCTTTCGCCCCGGGACAGGGAGAAACGAGCAGTACTTC
CDR3 protein: CATSFRPGTGRNEQYF

clone size: -
D gene: -
V gene: TRBV19
J gene: TRBJ2-1
CDR3 DNA: TGTGCCAGTAGTATTCTACAGGGAAATGAGCAGTTCTTC
CDR3 protein: CASSILQGNEQFF